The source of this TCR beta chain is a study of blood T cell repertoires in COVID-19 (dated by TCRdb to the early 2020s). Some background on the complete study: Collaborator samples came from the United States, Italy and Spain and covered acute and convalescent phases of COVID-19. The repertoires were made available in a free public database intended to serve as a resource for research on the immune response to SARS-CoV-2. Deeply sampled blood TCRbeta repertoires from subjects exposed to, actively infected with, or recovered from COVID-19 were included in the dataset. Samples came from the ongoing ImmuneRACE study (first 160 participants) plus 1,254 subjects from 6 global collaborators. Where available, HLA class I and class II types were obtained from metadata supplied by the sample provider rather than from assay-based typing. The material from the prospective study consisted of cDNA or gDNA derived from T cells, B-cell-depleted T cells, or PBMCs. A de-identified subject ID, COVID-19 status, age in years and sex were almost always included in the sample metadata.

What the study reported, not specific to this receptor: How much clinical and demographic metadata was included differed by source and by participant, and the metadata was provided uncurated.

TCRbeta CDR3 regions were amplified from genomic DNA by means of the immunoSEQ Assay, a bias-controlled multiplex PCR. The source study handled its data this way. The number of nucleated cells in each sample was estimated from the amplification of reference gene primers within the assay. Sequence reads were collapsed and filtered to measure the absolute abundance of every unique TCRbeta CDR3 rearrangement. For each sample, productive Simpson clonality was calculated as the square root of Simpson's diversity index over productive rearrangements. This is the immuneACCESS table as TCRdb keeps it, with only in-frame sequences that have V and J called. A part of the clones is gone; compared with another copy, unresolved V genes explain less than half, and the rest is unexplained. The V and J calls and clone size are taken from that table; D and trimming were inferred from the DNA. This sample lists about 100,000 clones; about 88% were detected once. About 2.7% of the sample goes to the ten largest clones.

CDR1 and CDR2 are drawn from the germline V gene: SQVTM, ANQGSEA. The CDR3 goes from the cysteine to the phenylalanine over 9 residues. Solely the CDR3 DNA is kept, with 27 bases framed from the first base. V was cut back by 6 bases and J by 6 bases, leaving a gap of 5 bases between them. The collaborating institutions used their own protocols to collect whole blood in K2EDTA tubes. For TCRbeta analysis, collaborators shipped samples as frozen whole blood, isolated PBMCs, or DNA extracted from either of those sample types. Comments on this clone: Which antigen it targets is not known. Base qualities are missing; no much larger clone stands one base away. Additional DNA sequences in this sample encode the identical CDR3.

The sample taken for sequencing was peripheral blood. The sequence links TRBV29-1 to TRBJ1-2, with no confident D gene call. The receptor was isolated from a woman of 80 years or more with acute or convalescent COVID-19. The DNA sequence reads TGCAGCGTATCCGATGGCTACACCTTC. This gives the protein CSVSDGYTF.